At least ten counts were recorded for the clone carrying this T cell receptor (beta chain). Its matching antigen is unknown. The sample is drawn from a study of T cells after yellow fever vaccination. Study in general: The SMART-Seq v4 Ultra Low Input method served to prepare the low-cell-number fractions. Study-wide results and limits: The presence of abundant clonotypes contaminating from the bulk population was possible in FACS-sorted repertoires. In post-booster samples, most primary-vaccination clones reappeared (approximately 95% CD4, roughly 90% CD8).

Researchers made TCR cDNA using 5'RACE template switching, and this step added a universal primer site and UMIs. TCRdb reprocessed the 5' RACE reads with MiXCR, giving one entry per CDR3 protein. The sample shows more than 90,000 distinct CDR3 sequences, roughly 8.4% of them seen only once. This receptor was taken from a man aged 25 to 40 who received the YFV17D yellow fever vaccine. This material consisted of CD8+ T cells sorted from PBMCs, taken 45 days after the yellow fever booster vaccination.

The CDR3 protein is CSAFRGEDFHEQYF. CDR3 DNA sequence: TGCAGTGCTTTCCGAGGGGAGGACTTCCACGAGCAGTACTTC. The gene calls are TRBV20-1 and TRBJ2-7; D is possibly TRBD2 (6 bases). This CDR3 region has 14 residues. Germline loops: CDR1 DFQATT, CDR2 SNEGSKA (reference sequence). V was shortened by 5 bases and J by 5 bases, with 19 bases between the two germline ends.